Listed here is a single T cell receptor (beta chain). Its cognate antigen is unknown. TCRdb re-called the reads with MiXCR, one entry per CDR3 protein. The sample yields hundreds of thousands of distinct CDR3 sequences, approximately 46% seen once. These data come from a study of T cell repertoires in cytomegalovirus infection. At the level of the study: Well-studied HLA-B-restricted epitopes and recently identified HLA-C-restricted epitopes of CMV were both used in the study. Study-level points and caveats: CMV-specific TCR beta clonotypes restricted by HLA-C were the ones dominating the ex vivo response.

Germline V lookup: CDR1 DFQATT, CDR2 SNEGSKA (reference sequence). Deletions cut 7 bases from V and 3 bases from J, with 22 bases between. This CDR3 has 16 amino acids. This receptor was identified in a human donor in good health (CMV status not recorded). Some clones in this sample may be carry-over from other donors' samples. This specimen consisted of cultured PBMCs, obtained from culture after CMV antigen stimulation. The genes are TRBV20-1 and TRBJ1-5; tentatively, D is TRBD1 (5 bases). The CDR3 bases are TGCAGTGTGGGGCGTGTACAACCTGGAAACAATCAGCCCCAGCATTTT. It encodes CSVGRVQPGNNQPQHF.